One TCR beta chain is described in this entry. Its antigen is still unknown. Clones were sequenced by immunoSEQ multiplex PCR, and TCRdb holds only the in-frame ones, with some missing. The sample consists of under 250,000 clones, approximately 90% of them appearing once. These data come from a study of cytomegalovirus exposure and HLA in healthy donors. As for the study in general: The use of the same platform for the approximately 110 validation repertoires and the 600 to 800 first-cohort repertoires was reported by a later analysis.

The CDR3 has 15 amino acids. Germline V gene sequence: CDR1 SGHTA, CDR2 FQGTGA. The V and J ends lost 5 bases and 0 bases respectively, with 13 bases between them. Broader study findings: Both high specificity and high sensitivity reportedly marked the classifier's diagnosis of cytomegalovirus status. Among TCR beta chains, those listed as cytomegalovirus-associated numbered about 160.

This chain joins TRBV7-3 and TRBJ1-2; D is unresolved. Input material: PBMCs. The TCR sequence derives from a woman younger than 35 in good health and CMV-seronegative. CDR3 residues: CASSISGLANYGYTF. The CDR3 nucleotides are TGTGCCAGCAGCATTTCCGGTCTAGCTAACTATGGCTACACCTTC.